This T cell receptor (beta chain) was identified during a study of OX40 agonist ivuxolimab in advanced cancers. Whole-study context: People who had prior anti-PD-1, anti-PD-L1 or anti-CTLA-4 therapy could take part, and around 39% had some. Broader study findings: The study found that CD8+ T cells averaged more expanded clones than CD4+.

The CDR3 totals 13 residues. The V gene lost 5 bases and the J gene lost 8 bases, with 15 bases spanning the gap. Germline V lookup: CDR1 MNHNY, CDR2 SVGAGI (reference sequence). Sequencing was performed with immunoSEQ multiplex PCR; in TCRdb, only in-frame clones are kept and a portion is missing. The data contain fewer than 70,000 clones, around 86% of them seen just once; the ten biggest clones take up approximately 2.1%. In the case of this clone: Its target is unknown.

Sequences were derived from CD4+ or CD8+ T cells sorted from blood, sampled in a trial of the OX40 agonist ivuxolimab. This TCR derives from an adult with an advanced solid tumor such as melanoma, head and neck, liver or kidney cancer. V and J are TRBV6-6 and TRBJ1-2, with D tentatively TRBD1 (5 bases). DNA of the CDR3: TGTGCCAGCAGTCCCCAGGGAAGCGACGGCTACACCTTC. Protein sequence: CASSPQGSDGYTF.